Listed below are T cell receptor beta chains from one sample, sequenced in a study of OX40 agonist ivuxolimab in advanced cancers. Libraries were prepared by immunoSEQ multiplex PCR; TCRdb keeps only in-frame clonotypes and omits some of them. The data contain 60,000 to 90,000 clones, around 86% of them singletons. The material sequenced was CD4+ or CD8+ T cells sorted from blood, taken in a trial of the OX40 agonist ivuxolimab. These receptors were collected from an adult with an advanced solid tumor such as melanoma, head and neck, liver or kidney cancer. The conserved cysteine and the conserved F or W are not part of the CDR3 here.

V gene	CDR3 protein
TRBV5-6	ASSRWQGAIT
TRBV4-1	ASSRNTQGFNSPLH
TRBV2	ASRVGGGGIEQF
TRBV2	ASTGTSSYNEQF
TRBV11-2	ASSLTGGLGETQY
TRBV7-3	ASSSGRQETQY
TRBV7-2	ASSLGTDNYGYT
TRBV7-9	ASSRSGGGRTDTQY
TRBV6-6	ASRSTGARETQY
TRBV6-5	ASSYSWDTNSYEQY
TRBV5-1	ASSPPAGGGDTQY
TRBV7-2	ASRPGLAGSGELF
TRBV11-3	ASIPRAENYEQY
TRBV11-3	ASSLVGGYNEQF
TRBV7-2	ASSPRQGQEKLF
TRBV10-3	AISGGDQGNEQF
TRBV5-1	ASSLAVNTEAF
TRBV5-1	ASSTGLAGSALSYNEQF
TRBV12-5	ASASREGLETQY
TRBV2	ASSEDRYTDTQY
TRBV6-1	ASSEPFSYGYT
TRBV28	ASSLPGGADQPQH
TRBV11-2	ASSPLRGVNEQF
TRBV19	ASTQTSGELF
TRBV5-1	ASSTQTSGGPYNEQF
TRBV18	ASSPGTGGTNEKLF
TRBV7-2	ASSLAVTSVDEQF
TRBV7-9	ASSLVPANRLY
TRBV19	ASSYRDPVTGELF
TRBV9	ASSANWGREAF
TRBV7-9	ASSPATNEQF
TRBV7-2	ASSTSVQSLYGYT
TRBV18	ASSPTGTYGYT
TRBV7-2	ASSSRREQY
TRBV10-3	AIAASGTYEQY
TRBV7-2	ASSFRQETQY
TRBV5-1	ASSWTGPTGELF
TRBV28	ASAGQGGTYGYT
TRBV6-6	ASTDPGQGKNTEAF
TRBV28	ASSLSGRLHTIY
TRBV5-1	ASSVDTYNEQF
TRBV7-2	ASSLETSRSGRGGEQY
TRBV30	AWNRLNEKLF
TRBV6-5	ASSRTGGVRETQY
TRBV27	ASRTTGVRQPQH
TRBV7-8	ASSTDREGGTDTQY